These 14 T cell receptor beta chains were all obtained from the same sample, sequenced in a study of post-analysis software for immune sequencing data (dated by TCRdb to about 2015). Points the paper makes about the study in general: Roughly 5 TRBV segments, including TRBV5-6, TRBV5-1 and TRBV20-1, were significantly more frequent in patients than controls.

Libraries came from PCR. TCRdb records Illumina HiSeq 2500 as the sequencer. To reduce PCR and sequencing biases, unique molecular identifiers were built into the TCR beta cDNA libraries. Using fastp trimming at Q25 and MiXCR clonotype assembly, TCRdb reanalyzed the public sequencing data and kept in-frame beta chains. For every CDR3 protein sequence, its rows merge into one entry that carries the most common genes and DNA. This sample holds 650,000 to 850,000 distinct CDR3 sequences; roughly 58% were observed only once. The top ten clonotypes cover roughly 4.4% of the sample. These receptors have no known antigen. The sequencing input was blood. These TCRs come from a girl aged 5-17 years with multiple sclerosis.

This chain's CDR3 is CASSYGTSGQLHEQYF. As DNA, the CDR3 is TGTGCCAGCAGTTACGGGACTAGCGGACAACTCCACGAGCAGTACTTC. The chain employs TRBV6-5 and TRBJ2-7, with 11 nucleotides matching TRBD2. The V and J ends lost 2 bases and 5 bases, in that order; junction bases with no gene match: 8. Germline CDR1 reads MNHEY; CDR2 reads SVGAGI. The CDR3 consists of 16 residues.

The chain recombines TRBV12-3 or TRBV12-4 with TRBJ1-2; no clear D gene. V dropped 7 bases and J dropped 10 bases, with 16 bases sitting between them. The length of the CDR3 is 12 residues. CDR3 amino acids: CASTPGSPVYTF. The CDR3 nucleotides are TGTGCCAGCACCCCGGGCTCGCCCGTCTACACCTTC.

The V gene is TRBV12-3 or TRBV12-4, the J gene TRBJ1-2; D not certain. Trimming took off 6 bases at V and 8 bases at J, with 10 bases between the two ends. The CDR3 has 11 amino acids. This chain's CDR3 is CASSLREGYTF. Written as DNA, the CDR3 is TGTGCCAGCAGCTTAAGGGAGGGCTACACCTTC.

This clonotype was found a few times. The rearrangement links TRBV5-1 to TRBJ2-5; 8 nucleotides align to TRBD2. The J segment lost 1 base and the V segment lost 3 bases, leaving 5 bases of the junction unmatched. Germline CDR1 reads SGHRS; CDR2 reads YFSETQ. The CDR3 has 15 residues. This CDR3 is CASSSRLATQETQYF. CDR3 nucleotide sequence: TGCGCCAGCAGCTCGAGACTAGCGACCCAAGAGACCCAGTACTTC.

This clonotype was detected a few times. This chain links TRBV6-5 with TRBJ1-2; D uncertain. The CDR3 is 15 residues long. Per germline, CDR1 MNHEY and CDR2 SVGAGI. The V and J ends lost 5 bases and 3 bases respectively, with 16 bases between them. DNA for the CDR3: TGTGCCAGCAGTCTTATCGAGGGTAACGACTATGGCTACACCTTC. Its translation: CASSLIEGNDYGYTF.

This rearrangement joins TRBV20-1 to TRBJ2-7; 10 bases are a match to TRBD2. The length of the CDR3 is 16 residues. V gave up 2 bases and J gave up 2 bases; unmatched junction bases: 9. From germline, CDR1 is DFQATT and CDR2 SNEGSKA (reference sequence). CDR3 bases: TGCAGTGCTAGATGGCTAGCGGGGGCTCCCCCCTACGAGCAGTACTTC. Protein: CSARWLAGAPPYEQYF.

Here the CDR3 DNA reads TGTGCCAGTACAGGGACAGGGAAGTATGGCTACACCTTC. It is translated as CASTGTGKYGYTF. This chain links TRBV3-1 with TRBJ1-2, with 9 bases aligning to TRBD1. CDR3 size: 13 residues. In germline, CDR1 is LGHDT, CDR2 YNNKEL (reference sequence). V lost 9 bases to trimming and J lost 5 bases; unmatched junction nucleotides: 7.

CDR3 region: CAISDSGQMNTEAFF. The CDR3 region has the DNA TGTGCCATCAGTGACTCGGGACAGATGAACACTGAAGCTTTCTTT. The chain recombines TRBV10-3 with TRBJ1-1; 7 bases map to TRBD1. CDR1 is ENHRY, CDR2 SYGVKD, per germline. The V segment lost 3 bases and the J segment 0 bases; nucleotides outside the gene matches: 4. The CDR3 runs to 15 residues.

The chain is built from TRBV7-9 and TRBJ2-1; D is ambiguous. The V gene lost 4 bases and the J gene lost 5 bases, with 9 bases spanning the gap. This CDR3 has 13 amino acids. CDR1 is SEHNR, CDR2 FQNEAQ, per germline (reference sequence). The CDR3 nucleotides read TGTGCCAGCAGCTCGCCGACAAACAATGAGCAGTTCTTC. Translated, it gives CASSSPTNNEQFF.

The chain uses TRBV20-1 and TRBJ2-3; D may be TRBD2 (6 bases). Germline assignment: CDR1 DFQATT and CDR2 SNEGSKA (reference sequence). V was pared by 3 bases and J by 4 bases, with 11 bases between. The CDR3 covers 13 residues. Written as DNA, the CDR3 is TGCAGTGCTAGGGGCACGGGGGCAGATACGCAGTATTTT. Encoded protein: CSARGTGADTQYF.

V is TRBV15 and J is TRBJ2-1, with D possibly matching TRBD1 (6 bases). Germline V lookup: CDR1 LNHNV, CDR2 YYDKDF (reference sequence). The CDR3 spans 16 residues. V dropped 2 bases and J dropped 5 bases, with 16 bases sitting between them. CDR3 sequence (DNA): TGTGCCACCAGCAGAATCCCTTTCGACAGGCACAATGAGCAGTTCTTC. This translates into CATSRIPFDRHNEQFF.

The chain has TRBV5-1 and TRBJ2-1, with 7 bases fitting TRBD1. The CDR3 length is 15 residues. Trimming removed 7 bases from V and 1 base from J; junction bases left unmatched: 8. Per the germline V gene, CDR1 is SGHRS and CDR2 is YFSETQ. CDR3 protein: CASALQGISYNEQFF. DNA of the CDR3: TGCGCCAGCGCTCTACAGGGGATATCCTACAATGAGCAGTTCTTC.

The chain links TRBV7-2 to TRBJ2-5, with D possibly being TRBD1 (6 bases). CDR1 SGHTA and CDR2 FQGNSA come from the germline V gene. CDR3 length: 14 amino acids. V shed 5 bases and J shed 5 bases, with 15 bases lying between them. CDR3: CASSRTGFRETQYF. The CDR3 DNA reads as TGTGCCAGCAGCCGTACAGGGTTCAGGGAGACCCAGTACTTC.

The chain carries TRBV11-1 and TRBJ2-7; TRBD2 matches 13 bases. Trimming cost V 6 bases and J 3 bases; bases outside gene matches: 8. The CDR3 has 16 amino acids. Germline lookup yields CDR1 SGHAT and CDR2 FQDESV (reference sequence). The DNA of the CDR3 is TGTGCCAGCAGGCCGTCCGGGACTAGCGGGATCTACGAGCAGTACTTC. Its protein product is CASRPSGTSGIYEQYF. Together with reference TRBV11-1 and TRBJ2-7, the CDR3 gives the full variable domain: EAEVAQSPRYKITEKSQAVAFWCDPISGHATLYWYRQILGQGPELLVQFQDESVVDDSQLPKDRFSAERLKGVDSTLKIQPAELGDSAMYLCASRPSGTSGIYEQYFGPGTRLTVT.